These 26 T cell receptor beta chains came from one sample sequenced in a study of blood T cell repertoires in COVID-19. Repertoires were generated with immunoSEQ multiplex PCR, while TCRdb's copy carries only in-frame clones and drops some. This sample has about 280,000 clones, with around 90% found just once. Sequenced material: peripheral blood. The receptors shown here come from a man in his forties or fifties with acute or convalescent COVID-19.

This clone was seen only once. The chain employs TRBV3-1 (or the pseudogene TRBV3-2) and TRBJ2-5, with unresolved D. Trimming took off 4 bases at V and 6 bases at J, with 9 bases between the two ends. Germline loops: CDR1 LGHDT, CDR2 YNNKEL (reference sequence). This CDR3 region has 12 residues. The CDR3: CASSPLEKTQYF. CDR3 bases: TGTGCCAGCAGCCCCCTAGAGAAGACCCAGTACTTC.

The chain combines TRBV11-2 with TRBJ2-2; D may be TRBD2 (5 bases). CDR1 is SGHAT, CDR2 FQNNGV, per germline. This CDR3 has 17 amino acids. Trimming cost V 3 bases and J 5 bases, with 19 bases left between them. In DNA, the CDR3 is TGTGCCAGCAGCTTGGCTGCCCAGCGGTCCCGGACCGGGGAGCTGTTTTTT. It codes for CASSLAAQRSRTGELFF.

This clone was found once. The V and J genes are TRBV27 and TRBJ2-7; possibly TRBD1 for D (6 bases). This CDR3 is built from 12 residues. The V gene lost 5 bases and the J gene lost 4 bases, with 9 bases spanning the gap. Germline-derived CDR1 and CDR2 are MNHEY and SMNVEV (reference sequence). The CDR3 spells CASSADSYEQYF. The CDR3 DNA reads TGTGCCAGCAGTGCGGACAGTTACGAGCAGTACTTC.

J is TRBJ1-2 and V is TRBV10-3; D is perhaps TRBD1 (6 bases). Germline loops: CDR1 ENHRY, CDR2 SYGVKD. Trimming removed 4 bases from V and 0 bases from J, with 6 bases in between. The CDR3 sequence is 13 residues long. CDR3 sequence: CAISGQANYGYTF. The CDR3 DNA follows: TGTGCCATCAGTGGACAGGCTAACTATGGCTACACCTTC.

This clone was picked up many times. The chain couples TRBV7-2 to TRBJ2-1; 10 nucleotides line up with TRBD2. The CDR3 length is 18 residues. Trimming took 1 base from V and 6 from J; bases not matched to a gene: 12. Germline lookup yields CDR1 SGHTA and CDR2 FQGNSA. In DNA, the CDR3 is TGTGCCAGCAGCTTAGTCCCCGGGACTAGCGCTTGGGGCAATGAGCAGTTCTTC. Translated: CASSLVPGTSAWGNEQFF.

This sequence joins TRBV12-3 or TRBV12-4 and TRBJ1-2; TRBD1 matches at 7 bases. J was trimmed by 8 bases and V by 6 bases; bases with no gene match: 6. The length of the CDR3 is 12 residues. DNA for the CDR3: TGTGCCAGCAGCACACAGGGGAGAGGCTACACCTTC. Its protein product is CASSTQGRGYTF.

In this sample, this clone turned up once. The CDR3 here is CASSTTGGNSPLHF. CDR3 nucleotide sequence: TGTGCCAGTAGTACCACAGGGGGCAATTCACCCCTCCACTTT. The chain employs TRBV19 and TRBJ1-6; 9 bases line up with TRBD1. There are 14 residues in the CDR3. J was trimmed by 7 bases and V by 4 bases; bases with no gene match: 2. Germline CDR1 reads LNHDA; CDR2 reads SQIVND (reference sequence).

The chain couples TRBV13 to TRBJ1-3; D remains ambiguous. CDR1 and CDR2 (germline): PRHDT, FYEKMQ (reference sequence). CDR3 size: 13 residues. V gave up 5 bases and J gave up 9 bases, with 14 bases separating them. The CDR3 is CASSKIGAGTIYF. DNA for the CDR3: TGTGCCAGCAGCAAGATTGGAGCGGGCACCATATATTTT.

The CDR3 DNA is TGCAGCGGGGGACAGGGGGTAAATCAGCCCCAGCATTTT. Translating it yields CSGGQGVNQPQHF. The rearrangement joins TRBV29-1 to TRBJ1-5; TRBD1 agrees at 11 bases. Trimming removed 7 bases from V and 4 bases from J; junction bases left unmatched: 3. Per germline, CDR1 SQVTM and CDR2 ANQGSEA. There are 13 residues in the CDR3.

The chain carries TRBV11-1 and TRBJ2-1, with 9 bases aligning to TRBD1. Germline V gene lookup returns CDR1 SGHAT and CDR2 FQDESV (reference sequence). There are 16 residues in the CDR3. The J segment lost 3 bases and the V segment lost 3 bases, leaving 6 bases of the junction unmatched. The CDR3 sequence: CASSFRRGQGYNEQFF. The CDR3 DNA reads as TGTGCCAGCAGCTTTAGGAGGGGACAGGGCTACAATGAGCAGTTCTTC.

The chain is built from TRBV30 and TRBJ2-7; 7 bases are shared with TRBD2. The CDR3 consists of 15 residues. CDR1 and CDR2 from the germline V gene are GTSNPN and SVGIG (reference sequence). V was pared by 1 base and J by 1 base, with 7 bases of the junction left unmatched. The chain's CDR3 is CAWSGDYLKSYEQYF. CDR3 nucleotide sequence: TGTGCCTGGAGTGGGGACTACCTTAAATCCTACGAGCAGTACTTC.

The gene calls are TRBV18 and TRBJ1-4; a possible D gene is TRBD1 (6 bases). This CDR3 comprises 15 residues. Trimming shortened V by 2 bases and J by 7 bases, and 14 bases separated the two germline ends. The germline V gene encodes CDR1 KGHSH and CDR2 LQKENI. CDR3 sequence reads: CASSPATAGVEKLFF. The CDR3 DNA sequence: TGTGCCAGCTCACCAGCCACGGCAGGGGTTGAAAAACTGTTTTTT. Based on the CDR3 plus reference TRBV18 and TRBJ1-4, the full variable domain is NAGVMQNPRHLVRRRGQEARLRCSPMKGHSHVYWYRQLPEEGLKFMVYLQKENIIDESGMPKERFSAEFPKEGPSILRIQQVVRGDSAAYFCASSPATAGVEKLFFGSGTQLSVL.

The chain carries TRBV19 and TRBJ1-5; 9 positions match TRBD1. CDR3 size: 15 residues. Looked up from germline, CDR1 is LNHDA and CDR2 is SQIVND (reference sequence). V trimming: 5 bases; J trimming: 0 bases; junction bases outside the gene matches: 2. This CDR3 is CASSETGGSNQPQHF. The CDR3 DNA is TGTGCCAGTAGTGAGACAGGGGGTAGCAATCAGCCCCAGCATTTT.

This chain connects TRBV12-5 to TRBJ2-7; 8 bases agree with TRBD1. The CDR3 is 18 residues long. CDR1 and CDR2 (germline): LGHNT, FRNRAP. V lost 0 bases and J lost 4; bases outside the gene matches: 14. The CDR3 DNA sequence: TGTGCTAGTGGTTTGGTATTCTTTCTGGGACAGGCTCGTTACGAGCAGTACTTC. It specifies CASGLVFFLGQARYEQYF. Variable domain in full (rest from reference TRBV12-5 and TRBJ2-7): DARVTQTPRHKVTEMGQEVTMRCQPILGHNTVFWYRQTMMQGLELLAYFRNRAPLDDSGMPKDRFSAEMPDATLATLKIQPSEPRDSAVYFCASGLVFFLGQARYEQYFGPGTRLTVT.

The chain joins TRBV6-2 or TRBV6-3 to TRBJ2-7; 11 positions match TRBD1. V shed 6 bases, J shed 3 bases, and the junction held 7 bases outside the gene matches. The V gene's germline CDR1 is MNHEY and CDR2 SVGEGT. This CDR3 comprises 15 residues. CDR3 nucleotide sequence: TGTGCCAGCAGCATTGGACAGGGGGCTAGCTACGAGCAGTACTTC. Encoded protein: CASSIGQGASYEQYF.

The chain couples TRBV30 to TRBJ1-4; possible D gene TRBD1, 6 bases. Per the germline V gene, CDR1 is GTSNPN and CDR2 is SVGIG (reference sequence). This CDR3 is 15 amino acids long. V was trimmed by 3 bases and J by 3 bases, leaving 14 bases between them. The CDR3 DNA is TGTGCCTGGAGGGGGACAAGGGGACCTAATGAAAAACTGTTTTTT. Its translation is CAWRGTRGPNEKLFF.

This chain joins TRBV10-2 and TRBJ1-1; D uncertain. The CDR3 runs 14 residues. Trimming pared 6 bases from V and 6 bases from J, leaving 17 bases between. Germline lookup yields CDR1 WSHSY and CDR2 SAAADI. The CDR3, as DNA: TGCGCCAGCAGCCGACCAGAGCGGTACGCTGAAGCTTTCTTT. Its translation: CASSRPERYAEAFF.

The chain couples TRBV9 to TRBJ2-2, with a tentative D call TRBD1 (6 bases). Per germline, CDR1 SGDLS and CDR2 YYNGEE. This CDR3 contains 15 residues. Trimming shortened V by 0 bases and J by 5 bases, and 11 bases separated the two germline ends. CDR3 sequence: CASSVEQGRTGELFF. CDR3 bases: TGTGCCAGCAGCGTAGAACAGGGAAGGACCGGGGAGCTGTTTTTT. The variable domain in full, completed from reference TRBV9 and TRBJ2-2, reads DSGVTQTPKHLITATGQRVTLRCSPRSGDLSVYWYQQSLDQGLQFLIQYYNGEERAKGNILERFSAQQFPDLHSELNLSSLELGDSALYFCASSVEQGRTGELFFGEGSRLTVL.

This clone was recorded many times. The rearrangement uses TRBV25-1 and TRBJ1-1; the D is unclear. The CDR3 totals 13 residues. The germline CDR1 and CDR2 sequences are MGHDK and SYGVNS. Deletions cut 5 bases from V and 2 bases from J, with 9 bases between. The CDR3 loop is CASSPHQNTEAFF. CDR3 sequence (DNA): TGTGCCAGCAGTCCCCATCAAAACACTGAAGCTTTCTTT. Based on the CDR3 plus reference TRBV25-1 and TRBJ1-1, the full variable domain is EADIYQTPRYLVIGTGKKITLECSQTMGHDKMYWYQQDPGMELHLIHYSYGVNSTEKGDLSSESTVSRIRTEHFPLTLESARPSHTSQYLCASSPHQNTEAFFGQGTRLTVV.

The chain employs TRBV3-1 (or the pseudogene TRBV3-2) and TRBJ2-5; 10 bases match TRBD1. This CDR3 contains 14 residues. Germline V gene sequence: CDR1 LGHDT, CDR2 YNNKEL (reference sequence). Losses at the gene ends were 4 bases for V and 5 bases for J; bases not matched to a gene: 4. This chain's CDR3 is CASSRDRGLETQYF. The CDR3 region has the DNA TGTGCCAGCAGCCGCGACAGGGGGCTTGAGACCCAGTACTTC.

CDR3 loop: CASSLDVGTGGTGELFF. The CDR3 DNA reads as TGTGCCAGCAGCTTAGACGTAGGGACAGGAGGGACCGGGGAGCTGTTTTTT. The rearrangement joins TRBV11-3 to TRBJ2-2, with TRBD1 matching 8 bases. The length of the CDR3 is 17 residues. The V gene's germline CDR1 is SGHNT and CDR2 YENEEA. V lost 0 bases and J lost 5; bases outside the gene matches: 8.

This chain uses TRBV25-1 with TRBJ2-2; TRBD1 matches at 10 bases. V shed 5 bases and J 3 bases; nucleotides not matched to a gene: 6. The CDR3 extends over 16 amino acids. The germline V gene has CDR1 MGHDK and CDR2 SYGVNS. The CDR3, as DNA: TGTGCCAGCAGTCCCTCTGACAGGGGGCACACCGGGGAGCTGTTTTTT. Amino acids: CASSPSDRGHTGELFF.

The V gene is TRBV6-5, the J gene TRBJ1-6; 9 positions agree with TRBD1. J was trimmed by 5 bases and V by 5 bases; bases with no gene match: 1. Germline CDR1 MNHEY, CDR2 SVGAGI. This CDR3 comprises 14 residues. In DNA form, the CDR3 reads TGTGCCAGCAGTAGGACAGGGGATAATTCACCCCTCCACTTT. Translated: CASSRTGDNSPLHF.

The V and J genes are TRBV12-3 or TRBV12-4 and TRBJ2-5; 10 positions agree with TRBD1. The CDR3 extends over 13 amino acids. J gave up 4 bases and V 7 bases, and 3 bases lay outside the gene matches. The CDR3 DNA reads as TGTGCCAGCACCAGGGACAGGGGAGAGACCCAGTACTTC. It specifies CASTRDRGETQYF.

The rearrangement joins TRBV6-5 to TRBJ2-7, with 7 bases lining up with TRBD1. With 6 bases clipped from V and 4 bases from J, the junction kept 12 bases outside the gene matches. The CDR3 loop spans 15 amino acids. Per germline, CDR1 MNHEY and CDR2 SVGAGI. CDR3 bases: TGTGCCAGCAGGACCGACAGGGTTGGGGATTACGAGCAGTACTTC. Protein sequence: CASRTDRVGDYEQYF.

The chain employs TRBV5-1 and TRBJ1-2, with unresolved D. V lost 0 bases to trimming and J lost 1 base, with 10 bases between them. The germline CDR1 and CDR2 sequences are SGHRS and YFSETQ. The CDR3 spans 15 residues. CDR3 in amino acids: CASSLALGNNYGYTF. The CDR3, as DNA: TGCGCCAGCAGCTTGGCACTAGGGAATAACTATGGCTACACCTTC.